Presented here are 21 T cell receptor beta chains from one specimen sequenced in a study of post-analysis software for immune sequencing data. General study results and limits: Four or five TRBV segments (TRBV5-6, TRBV5-1 and TRBV20-1 among them) occurred more frequently in patients than in controls.

TCR beta libraries were prepared from cDNA with unique molecular identifiers. In TCRdb, the PCR reads were re-called with MiXCR into one record per CDR3 protein. Of roughly 730,000 distinct CDR3 sequences listed, around 27% are singletons. Their specific antigens are unknown. Sequencing was performed on blood. Receptors were obtained from a girl aged 10 to 17 with multiple sclerosis.

The rearrangement uses TRBV5-1 and TRBJ1-4; D unclear. V was trimmed by 3 bases and J by 14 bases, leaving 26 bases between them. The germline gives CDR1 SGHRS, CDR2 YFSETQ. The CDR3 sequence is 16 residues long. The CDR3 DNA is TGCGCCAGCAGCTCGGCCGGCCAGGCCGCCGGAGGAGGGCTGTTTTTT. This codes for CASSSAGQAAGGGLFF.

The V call is TRBV6-2 or TRBV6-3, the J call TRBJ2-3, with D possibly TRBD2 on 6 matching bases. The CDR3 sequence is 18 residues long. The germline CDR1 and CDR2 sequences are MNHEY and SVGEGT. The V end lost 2 bases, the J end lost 0 bases, and 18 bases lay between the germline ends. The CDR3 protein is CASSYRATRPTSTDTQYF. Here the CDR3 DNA reads TGTGCCAGCAGTTACAGGGCGACTAGACCCACTAGCACAGATACGCAGTATTTT.

The sample holds many counts of this clonotype. The V gene is TRBV20-1, the J gene TRBJ2-1; D assignment may be TRBD1 or TRBD2 (5 bases each). Germline CDR1 is DFQATT and CDR2 is SNEGSKA (reference sequence). V shed 3 bases and J shed 8 bases, with 11 bases lying between them. The CDR3 totals 12 residues. The chain's CDR3 is CSASGEGDEQFF. The CDR3 DNA reads TGCAGTGCTAGCGGGGAAGGGGATGAGCAGTTCTTC.

This clonotype was seen a handful of times. The chain recombines TRBV6-5 with TRBJ1-2, with 7 bases identical to TRBD1. From germline, CDR1 is MNHEY and CDR2 SVGAGI. Trimming at V came to 7 bases and at J to 8 bases, leaving 13 bases not matched to a gene. The CDR3 has 14 residues. The CDR3 DNA reads as TGTGCCAGCACTCGTTACGGGGTAGGGGGCGGCTACACCTTC. Its protein product is CASTRYGVGGGYTF.

This clonotype was seen more than once but under ten times. The rearrangement uses TRBV27 and TRBJ1-1; the D is unclear. Deletions cut 3 bases from V and 6 bases from J, with 14 bases between. Per the germline V gene, CDR1 is MNHEY and CDR2 is SMNVEV (reference sequence). The CDR3 spans 14 residues. The CDR3 protein is CASSLGGVRSEAFF. The CDR3 coding sequence is TGTGCCAGCAGTTTGGGCGGGGTCCGCTCTGAAGCTTTCTTT.

The chain couples TRBV6-1 to TRBJ1-1, with D perhaps matching TRBD1 (5 bases). CDR1 is MNHNS, CDR2 SASEGT, per germline. V was clipped by 7 bases and J by 1 base, with 13 bases between them. This CDR3 is built from 14 residues. CDR3: CASILIQGNTEAFF. In DNA form, the CDR3 reads TGTGCCAGCATCCTCATTCAGGGGAACACTGAAGCTTTCTTT.

This rearrangement joins TRBV6-2 or TRBV6-3 to TRBJ1-5; maybe TRBD1 (5 bases). Trimming took off 3 bases at V and 0 bases at J, with 18 bases between the two ends. The CDR3 runs 18 residues. Looked up from germline, CDR1 is MNHEY and CDR2 is SVGEGT. CDR3 sequence: CASSYRVLGEYSNQPQHF. CDR3 nucleotides: TGTGCCAGCAGTTATCGCGTTTTGGGGGAATATAGCAATCAGCCCCAGCATTTT.

V is TRBV5-1 and J is TRBJ2-3; 11 bases agree with TRBD2. The CDR3 extends over 16 amino acids. V lost 5 bases to trimming and J lost 6 bases; unmatched junction nucleotides: 11. Germline-derived CDR1 and CDR2 are SGHRS and YFSETQ. In nucleotides, the CDR3 is TGCGCCAGCAGTCAAGGGACTAGCGGTACTCCGGATACGCAGTATTTT. It codes for CASSQGTSGTPDTQYF. The variable domain in full, completed from reference TRBV5-1 and TRBJ2-3, reads KAGVTQTPRYLIKTRGQQVTLSCSPISGHRSVSWYQQTPGQGLQFLFEYFSETQRNKGNFPGRFSGRQFSNSRSEMNVSTLELGDSALYLCASSQGTSGTPDTQYFGPGTRLTVL.

There are many counts of this clonotype. V is TRBV20-1 and J is TRBJ2-3; D is undetermined. Germline V gene sequence: CDR1 DFQATT, CDR2 SNEGSKA (reference sequence). The CDR3 has 15 residues. V was trimmed by 6 bases and J by 2 bases, leaving 18 bases between them. The CDR3 loop is CSAKAAVLSTDTQYF. The DNA for the CDR3 is TGCAGTGCAAAAGCTGCTGTGCTATCCACAGATACGCAGTATTTT.

The chain recombines TRBV21-1 with TRBJ2-3; the table's D call, TRBD1, has no DNA check behind it. TRBV21-1 has pseudogene status. This CDR3 is 17 amino acids long. CDR3 loop: CASSKAPPGRRQDTQYF. The CDR3 DNA sequence: TGTGCCAGCAGCAAAGCCCCCCCGGGCAGGCGGCAGGATACGCAGTATTTT.

This clonotype was detected only a few times. The V call is TRBV13, the J call TRBJ2-3, with TRBD1 identical over 7 bases. This CDR3 region has 16 residues. Germline assignment: CDR1 PRHDT and CDR2 FYEKMQ (reference sequence). The V gene end was trimmed by 0 bases and the J gene end by 2 bases; junction bases not matched to a gene: 5. Here the CDR3 DNA reads TGTGCCAGCAGCTTAGGGGCCAGGGGGACCACAGATACGCAGTATTTT. It codes for CASSLGARGTTDTQYF.

This clonotype was found a few times. V and J are TRBV7-2 and TRBJ1-5; a possible D gene is TRBD1 (5 bases). V lost 3 bases and J 4 bases, leaving 16 bases between the germline ends. CDR1 is SGHTA, CDR2 FQGNSA, per germline. The CDR3 consists of 16 residues. The CDR3 loop reads CASSFRAGGENQPQHF. The CDR3 coding sequence is TGTGCCAGCAGCTTTCGCGCGGGAGGGGAGAATCAGCCCCAGCATTTT.

Written as DNA, the CDR3 is TGCGCCAGCAGCTTGAATGAGGGAACGACAGATACGCAGTATTTT. It yields the protein CASSLNEGTTDTQYF. The chain joins TRBV5-1 to TRBJ2-3, with a tentative D call TRBD2 (5 bases). The length of the CDR3 is 15 residues. V was shortened by 1 base and J by 3 bases, with 12 bases between the two germline ends. Germline V gene data show CDR1 as SGHRS and CDR2 as YFSETQ.

The J gene is TRBJ2-3, the V gene TRBV9; maybe TRBD2 (5 bases). The CDR3 consists of 14 residues. V lost 2 bases to trimming and J lost 10 bases, with 17 bases between them. Germline V gene data show CDR1 as SGDLS and CDR2 as YYNGEE. The CDR3 is CASSVVTNGNAQYF. The CDR3 DNA reads TGTGCCAGCAGCGTCGTGACAAACGGGAACGCGCAGTATTTT.

The chain carries TRBV5-5 and TRBJ2-1; the match to TRBD1 covers 7 bases. The CDR3 loop spans 13 amino acids. V lost 2 bases and J lost 8; bases outside the gene matches: 4. Germline V gene lookup returns CDR1 SGHKS and CDR2 YYEKEE (reference sequence). The CDR3, as DNA: TGTGCCAGCAGCTTTTTAGGGGGCCATGAGCAGTTCTTC. The encoded protein is CASSFLGGHEQFF.

This chain joins TRBV20-1 and TRBJ1-1, with a possible D match to TRBD1 (5 bases). The ends were cut back, 5 bases at V and 8 bases at J, with 24 bases in the middle. The CDR3 runs 15 residues. Germline loops: CDR1 DFQATT, CDR2 SNEGSKA (reference sequence). This chain's CDR3 is CSAWLGTGVTAEAFF. Here the CDR3 DNA reads TGCAGTGCTTGGTTGGGGACGGGAGTTACGGCCGAAGCTTTCTTT.

V usage is TRBV5-1 and J usage is TRBJ2-3, with 9 positions matching TRBD1. CDR1 is SGHRS and CDR2 is YFSETQ in the germline V gene. CDR3 length equals 14 residues. The V segment lost 3 bases and the J segment 6 bases; nucleotides outside the gene matches: 5. The chain's CDR3 is CASSSTGGLDTQYF. In nucleotides, the CDR3 is TGCGCCAGCAGCTCGACAGGGGGGCTGGATACGCAGTATTTT.

There are a few counts of this clonotype. The genes are TRBV7-2 and TRBJ2-1; 11 nucleotides align to TRBD2. The CDR3 has 12 residues. Germline V gives CDR1 SGHTA, CDR2 FQGNSA. The CDR3 DNA sequence: TGTGCTAGCGGGAGGGGTTTTAATGAGCAGTTCTTC. It is translated as CASGRGFNEQFF.

The CDR3 is CSVPEDTDTQYF. CDR3 bases: TGCAGCGTACCTGAGGACACAGATACGCAGTATTTT. The rearrangement links TRBV29-1 to TRBJ2-3; D remains unclear. V was pared by 6 bases and J by 2 bases, with 9 bases between. Per germline, CDR1 SQVTM and CDR2 ANQGSEA. CDR3 length: 12 residues.

The rearrangement links TRBV7-2 to TRBJ2-7, with D perhaps matching TRBD1 or TRBD2 (5 bases each). Germline V gene data show CDR1 as SGHTA and CDR2 as FQGNSA. Trimming removed 2 bases from V and 0 bases from J, with 11 bases in between. The CDR3 consists of 15 residues. DNA for the CDR3: TGTGCCAGCAGCTTAAGGTGGGGGAGCTCCTACGAGCAGTACTTC. Its translation is CASSLRWGSSYEQYF.

The genes are TRBV24-1 and TRBJ2-1; D is perhaps TRBD2 (5 bases). Germline CDR1 reads KGHDR; CDR2 reads SFDVKD. V dropped 3 bases and J dropped 4 bases, with 18 bases sitting between them. The CDR3 runs to 17 residues. The CDR3 nucleotides read TGTGCCACCAGTGATCCGCAACGAGGAGGTAGTTACAATGAGCAGTTCTTC. Its protein product is CATSDPQRGGSYNEQFF.